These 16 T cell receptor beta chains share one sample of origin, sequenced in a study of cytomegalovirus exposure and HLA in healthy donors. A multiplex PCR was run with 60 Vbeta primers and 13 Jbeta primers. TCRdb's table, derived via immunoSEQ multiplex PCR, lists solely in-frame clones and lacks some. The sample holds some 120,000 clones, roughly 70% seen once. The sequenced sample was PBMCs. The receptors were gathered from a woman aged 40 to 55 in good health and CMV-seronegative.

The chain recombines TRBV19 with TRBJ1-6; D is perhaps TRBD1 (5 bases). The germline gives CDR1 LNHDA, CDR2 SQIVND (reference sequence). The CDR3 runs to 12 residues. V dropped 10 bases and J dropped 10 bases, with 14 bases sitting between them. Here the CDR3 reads CATRSGESPLHF. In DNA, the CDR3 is TGTGCCACCCGATCGGGGGAGTCACCCCTCCACTTT.

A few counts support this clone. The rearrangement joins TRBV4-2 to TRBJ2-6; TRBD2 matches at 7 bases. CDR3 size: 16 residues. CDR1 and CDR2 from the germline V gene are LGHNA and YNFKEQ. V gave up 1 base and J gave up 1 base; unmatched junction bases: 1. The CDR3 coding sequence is TGTGCCAGCAGCCAAGGGGGGGGGTCTGGGGCCAACGTCCTGACTTTC. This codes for CASSQGGGSGANVLTF.

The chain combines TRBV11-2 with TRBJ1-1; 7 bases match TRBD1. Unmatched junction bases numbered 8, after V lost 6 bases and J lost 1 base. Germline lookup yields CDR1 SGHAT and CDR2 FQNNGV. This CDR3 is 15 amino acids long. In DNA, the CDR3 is TGTGCCAGCAGACAGACAGGGTCTAGGAACACTGAAGCTTTCTTT. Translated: CASRQTGSRNTEAFF. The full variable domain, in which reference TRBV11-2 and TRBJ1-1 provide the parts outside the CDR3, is EAGVAQSPRYKIIEKRQSVAFWCNPISGHATLYWYQQILGQGPKLLIQFQNNGVVDDSQLPKDRFSAERLKGVDSTLKIQPAKLEDSAVYLCASRQTGSRNTEAFFGQGTRLTVV.

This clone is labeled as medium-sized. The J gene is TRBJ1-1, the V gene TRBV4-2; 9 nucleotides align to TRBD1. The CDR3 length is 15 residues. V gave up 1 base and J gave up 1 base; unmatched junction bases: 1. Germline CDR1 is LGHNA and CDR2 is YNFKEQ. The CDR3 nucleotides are TGTGCCAGCAGCCAAGGACAGGGGGGGAACACTGAAGCTTTCTTT. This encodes CASSQGQGGNTEAFF.

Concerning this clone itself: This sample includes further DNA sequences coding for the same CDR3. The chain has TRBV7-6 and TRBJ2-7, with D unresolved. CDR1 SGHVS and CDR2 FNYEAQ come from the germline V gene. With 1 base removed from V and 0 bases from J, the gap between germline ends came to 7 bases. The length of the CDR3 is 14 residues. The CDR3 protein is CASSLGSSSYEQYF. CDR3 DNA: TGTGCCAGCAGCTTAGGTTCTAGCTCCTACGAGCAGTACTTC.

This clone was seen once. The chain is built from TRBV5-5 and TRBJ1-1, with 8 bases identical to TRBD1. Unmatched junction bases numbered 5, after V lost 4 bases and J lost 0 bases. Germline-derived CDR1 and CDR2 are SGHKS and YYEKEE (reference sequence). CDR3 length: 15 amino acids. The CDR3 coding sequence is TGTGCCAGCAGCAGGACAGGGAATATGAACACTGAAGCTTTCTTT. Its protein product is CASSRTGNMNTEAFF.

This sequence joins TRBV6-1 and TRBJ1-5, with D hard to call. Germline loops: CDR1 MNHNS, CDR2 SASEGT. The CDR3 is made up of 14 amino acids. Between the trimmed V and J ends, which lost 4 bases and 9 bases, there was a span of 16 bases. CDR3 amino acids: CASSVEGGRRPQHF. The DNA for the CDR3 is TGTGCCAGCAGTGTTGAGGGCGGGCGTAGGCCCCAGCATTTT.

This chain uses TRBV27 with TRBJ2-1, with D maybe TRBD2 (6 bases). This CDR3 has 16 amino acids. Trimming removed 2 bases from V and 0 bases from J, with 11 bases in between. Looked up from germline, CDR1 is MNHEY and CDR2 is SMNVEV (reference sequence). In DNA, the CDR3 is TGTGCCAGCAGTTTAGACGGGAGTAGCTCCTACAATGAGCAGTTCTTC. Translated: CASSLDGSSSYNEQFF.

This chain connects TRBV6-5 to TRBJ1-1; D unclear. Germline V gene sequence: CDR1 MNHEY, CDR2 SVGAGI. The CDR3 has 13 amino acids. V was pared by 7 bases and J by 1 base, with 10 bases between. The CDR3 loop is CASTKPGNTEAFF. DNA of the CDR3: TGTGCCAGCACCAAGCCGGGGAACACTGAAGCTTTCTTT.

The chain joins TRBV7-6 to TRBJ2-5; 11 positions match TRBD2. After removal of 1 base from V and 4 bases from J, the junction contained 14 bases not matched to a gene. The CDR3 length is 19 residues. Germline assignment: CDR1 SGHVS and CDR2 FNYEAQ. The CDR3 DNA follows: TGTGCCAGCAGCTTAGGCAGCGGACTAGCGGGTGGGGGCGGAGAGACCCAGTACTTC. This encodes CASSLGSGLAGGGGETQYF.

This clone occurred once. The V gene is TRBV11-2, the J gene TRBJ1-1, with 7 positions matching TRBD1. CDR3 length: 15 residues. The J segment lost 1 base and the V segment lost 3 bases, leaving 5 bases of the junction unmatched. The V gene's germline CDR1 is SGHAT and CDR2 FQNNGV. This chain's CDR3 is CASSLDRQGNTEAFF. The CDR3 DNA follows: TGTGCCAGCAGCTTGGACAGACAGGGGAACACTGAAGCTTTCTTT.

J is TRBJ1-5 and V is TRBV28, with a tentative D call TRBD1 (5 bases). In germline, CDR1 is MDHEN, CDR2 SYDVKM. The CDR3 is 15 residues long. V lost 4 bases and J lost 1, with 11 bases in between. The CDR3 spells CASSSAEGSNQPQHF. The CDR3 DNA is TGTGCCAGCAGTTCCGCGGAGGGGAGCAATCAGCCCCAGCATTTT.

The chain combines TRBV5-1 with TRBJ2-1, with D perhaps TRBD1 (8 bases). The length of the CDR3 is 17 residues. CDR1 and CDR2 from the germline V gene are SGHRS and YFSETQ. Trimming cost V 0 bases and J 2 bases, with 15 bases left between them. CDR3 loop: CASSLDRGGNTYNEQFF. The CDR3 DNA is TGCGCCAGCAGCTTGGACAGGGGGGGGAATACCTACAATGAGCAGTTCTTC.

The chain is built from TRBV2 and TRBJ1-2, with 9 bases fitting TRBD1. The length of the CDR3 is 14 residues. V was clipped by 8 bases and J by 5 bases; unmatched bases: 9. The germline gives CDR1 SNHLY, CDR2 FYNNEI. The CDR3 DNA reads TGTGCCAGCGACCGGACAGGGGAGGGTTATGGCTACACCTTC. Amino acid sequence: CASDRTGEGYGYTF.

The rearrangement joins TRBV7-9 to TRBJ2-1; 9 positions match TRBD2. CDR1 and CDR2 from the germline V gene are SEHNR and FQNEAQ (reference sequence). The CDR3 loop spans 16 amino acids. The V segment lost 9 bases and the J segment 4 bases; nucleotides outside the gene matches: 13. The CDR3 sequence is CASSLTSGGTYNEQFF. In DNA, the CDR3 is TGTGCCAGTTCCTTGACAAGCGGGGGGACATACAATGAGCAGTTCTTC.

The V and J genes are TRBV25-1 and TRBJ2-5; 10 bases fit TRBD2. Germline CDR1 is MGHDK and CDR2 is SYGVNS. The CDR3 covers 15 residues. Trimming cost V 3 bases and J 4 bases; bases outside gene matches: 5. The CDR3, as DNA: TGTGCCAGCAGTGACAGCGGGAGGGCCGGAGAGACCCAGTACTTC. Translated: CASSDSGRAGETQYF.